A selection of T cell receptor beta chains follows, all from one sample in a study of T-cell reconstitution after alpha-beta-depleted transplantation in children. TCRdb called the PCR reads again in MiXCR, with one record for every CDR3 protein. The profile shows 500,000 to 650,000 distinct CDR3 sequences, 13% of them singletons. The sequences come from PBMCs, mostly from graft donor cells, collected 360 days after TCRalphabeta/CD19-depleted stem cell transplant. The source is a male patient aged 10 to 17 who had a stem cell transplant for acute myeloid leukemia, so the T cells may come from the graft donor. Both conserved end residues are part of each CDR3. The order of the fields is J gene, V gene, clone size, D gene, CDR3 protein, CDR3 DNA. A D gene is named only where the DNA matches it firmly. Clone size is not always given. Where it is, it says once, few, many or a class for expanded clones.

j_call: TRBJ2-7
v_call: TRBV25-1
clone_size: many
d_call: -
cdr3_aa: CASNSEYEQYF
cdr3_nt: TGTGCCAGCAATAGTGAGTACGAGCAGTACTTC

j_call: TRBJ2-2
v_call: TRBV27
clone_size: -
d_call: TRBD2
cdr3_aa: CASSLRALAATGELFF
cdr3_nt: TGTGCCAGCAGTTTGAGGGCCCTAGCGGCCACCGGGGAGCTGTTTTTT

j_call: TRBJ2-5
v_call: TRBV11-2
clone_size: few
d_call: TRBD1
cdr3_aa: CASSFDRGSTETQYF
cdr3_nt: TGTGCCAGCAGCTTTGACAGGGGGTCCACAGAGACCCAGTACTTC

j_call: TRBJ2-1
v_call: TRBV20-1
clone_size: -
d_call: -
cdr3_aa: CSARDQAGTLTYNEQFF
cdr3_nt: TGCAGTGCTAGAGATCAGGCGGGGACCTTGACCTACAATGAGCAGTTCTTC

j_call: TRBJ2-3
v_call: TRBV4-2
clone_size: -
d_call: -
cdr3_aa: CASSQDGGSTDTQYF
cdr3_nt: TGTGCCAGCAGCCAAGACGGTGGGTCCACAGATACGCAGTATTTT

j_call: TRBJ2-5
v_call: TRBV6-5
clone_size: -
d_call: TRBD2
cdr3_aa: CASSLGGSGQETQYF
cdr3_nt: TGTGCCAGCAGTTTGGGGGGGTCGGGGCAAGAGACCCAGTACTTC

j_call: TRBJ2-1
v_call: TRBV27
clone_size: many
d_call: TRBD1
cdr3_aa: CASGNRGGEQFF
cdr3_nt: TGTGCCAGCGGCAACAGGGGCGGTGAGCAGTTCTTC

j_call: TRBJ2-3
v_call: TRBV12-3/TRBV12-4
clone_size: -
d_call: -
cdr3_aa: CASSPLAHTDTQYF
cdr3_nt: TGTGCCAGCAGTCCCCTAGCGCACACAGATACGCAGTATTTT

j_call: TRBJ2-2
v_call: TRBV12-3/TRBV12-4
clone_size: many
d_call: -
cdr3_aa: CASRPLDLGLFTGELFF
cdr3_nt: TGTGCCAGCAGGCCCTTAGACCTGGGGCTGTTCACCGGGGAGCTGTTTTTT

j_call: TRBJ2-1
v_call: TRBV28
clone_size: many
d_call: -
cdr3_aa: CASSNYNEQFF
cdr3_nt: TGTGCCAGCAGTAACTATAATGAGCAGTTCTTC

j_call: TRBJ2-1
v_call: TRBV12-3/TRBV12-4
clone_size: few
d_call: TRBD2
cdr3_aa: CASTSGGLSNEQFF
cdr3_nt: TGTGCCAGCACCTCGGGGGGTCTATCCAATGAGCAGTTCTTC

j_call: TRBJ1-2
v_call: TRBV29-1
clone_size: few
d_call: -
cdr3_aa: CSAGGLSYGYTF
cdr3_nt: TGCAGCGCCGGAGGGTTGAGCTATGGCTACACCTTC

j_call: TRBJ1-5
v_call: TRBV28
clone_size: few
d_call: -
cdr3_aa: CASSPFLTDSNQPQHF
cdr3_nt: TGTGCCAGCAGTCCCTTCCTGACAGATAGCAATCAGCCCCAGCATTTT

j_call: TRBJ2-1
v_call: TRBV7-6
clone_size: -
d_call: TRBD2
cdr3_aa: CASSLEGLAGHEQFF
cdr3_nt: TGTGCCAGCAGCTTAGAAGGCCTAGCGGGACATGAGCAGTTCTTC

j_call: TRBJ1-5
v_call: TRBV12-3/TRBV12-4
clone_size: once
d_call: TRBD1
cdr3_aa: CASSLMGQANQPQHF
cdr3_nt: TGTGCCAGCAGTTTGATGGGACAGGCTAATCAGCCCCAGCATTTT

j_call: TRBJ2-3
v_call: TRBV11-1
clone_size: many
d_call: TRBD2
cdr3_aa: CASSSTGLAGGPGTDTQYF
cdr3_nt: TGTGCCAGCAGCTCGACCGGACTAGCGGGAGGCCCCGGCACAGATACGCAGTATTTT

j_call: TRBJ2-4
v_call: TRBV7-8
clone_size: -
d_call: TRBD2
cdr3_aa: CASSFSGRAKNIQYF
cdr3_nt: TGTGCCAGCAGCTTTAGCGGGAGGGCCAAAAACATTCAGTACTTC

j_call: TRBJ2-1
v_call: TRBV20-1
clone_size: few
d_call: -
cdr3_aa: CSAFRRSYNEQFF
cdr3_nt: TGCAGTGCTTTCCGCCGTAGCTACAATGAGCAGTTCTTC

j_call: TRBJ2-3
v_call: TRBV20-1
clone_size: few
d_call: TRBD2
cdr3_aa: CSAPRTSGTDTQYF
cdr3_nt: TGCAGTGCTCCACGGACTAGCGGCACAGATACGCAGTATTTT

j_call: TRBJ2-7
v_call: TRBV4-3
clone_size: few
d_call: TRBD2
cdr3_aa: CASSQEWNSGPSYEQYF
cdr3_nt: TGCGCCAGCAGCCAAGAGTGGAATAGCGGGCCTTCCTACGAGCAGTACTTC

j_call: TRBJ2-7
v_call: TRBV29-1
clone_size: -
d_call: TRBD1
cdr3_aa: CSVEPLDRGRHEQYF
cdr3_nt: TGCAGCGTTGAACCACTGGACAGGGGGCGCCACGAGCAGTACTTC

j_call: TRBJ2-2
v_call: TRBV12-3/TRBV12-4
clone_size: once
d_call: TRBD2
cdr3_aa: CASSPPPLAARTGELFF
cdr3_nt: TGTGCCAGCAGTCCTCCTCCTCTAGCGGCACGGACCGGGGAGCTGTTTTTT

j_call: TRBJ2-7
v_call: TRBV12-3/TRBV12-4
clone_size: few
d_call: TRBD2
cdr3_aa: CASTPRGLGFEQYF
cdr3_nt: TGTGCCAGCACCCCGAGGGGACTAGGATTCGAGCAGTACTTC

j_call: TRBJ2-1
v_call: TRBV5-4
clone_size: few
d_call: TRBD2
cdr3_aa: CASNGRGSNEQFF
cdr3_nt: TGTGCCAGCAACGGGAGGGGATCCAATGAGCAGTTCTTC

j_call: TRBJ2-7
v_call: TRBV20-1
clone_size: -
d_call: TRBD2
cdr3_aa: CSARDAREGQVREQYF
cdr3_nt: TGCAGTGCTAGAGACGCGCGGGAGGGCCAGGTGCGCGAGCAGTACTTC

j_call: TRBJ2-4
v_call: TRBV28
clone_size: few
d_call: -
cdr3_aa: CASSWGIQYF
cdr3_nt: TGTGCCAGCAGTTGGGGCATTCAGTACTTC

j_call: TRBJ2-7
v_call: TRBV28
clone_size: few
d_call: -
cdr3_aa: CASRPTSDGYEQYF
cdr3_nt: TGTGCCAGCAGACCCACTTCGGACGGGTACGAGCAGTACTTC

j_call: TRBJ1-1
v_call: TRBV20-1
clone_size: -
d_call: -
cdr3_aa: CSATPIPGQGTMNTEAFF
cdr3_nt: TGCAGTGCTACCCCGATTCCGGGCCAAGGAACAATGAACACTGAAGCTTTCTTT

j_call: TRBJ1-1
v_call: TRBV29-1
clone_size: -
d_call: -
cdr3_aa: CSVEQRVRENTEAFF
cdr3_nt: TGCAGCGTTGAACAGCGAGTCAGGGAGAACACTGAAGCTTTCTTT

j_call: TRBJ2-3
v_call: TRBV5-1
clone_size: -
d_call: -
cdr3_aa: CASSFERASTDTQYF
cdr3_nt: TGCGCCAGCAGCTTTGAGCGGGCCAGCACAGATACGCAGTATTTT

j_call: TRBJ2-7
v_call: TRBV28
clone_size: few
d_call: TRBD1
cdr3_aa: CASSIGTGGSPHEQYF
cdr3_nt: TGTGCCAGCAGTATTGGGACAGGGGGATCTCCCCACGAGCAGTACTTC

j_call: TRBJ2-1
v_call: TRBV2
clone_size: few
d_call: -
cdr3_aa: CASSHEQFF
cdr3_nt: TGTGCCAGCAGTCATGAGCAGTTCTTC

j_call: TRBJ2-1
v_call: TRBV7-9
clone_size: -
d_call: -
cdr3_aa: CASSPRRRDYNEQFF
cdr3_nt: TGTGCCAGCAGCCCACGGCGGAGGGATTACAATGAGCAGTTCTTC

j_call: TRBJ2-5
v_call: TRBV7-8
clone_size: few
d_call: TRBD2
cdr3_aa: CASSPMGLAEETQYF
cdr3_nt: TGTGCCAGCAGCCCGATGGGACTAGCGGAAGAGACCCAGTACTTC

j_call: TRBJ2-1
v_call: TRBV29-1
clone_size: few
d_call: -
cdr3_aa: CSVEYGSGGNEQFF
cdr3_nt: TGCAGCGTTGAATACGGGAGTGGGGGTAATGAGCAGTTCTTC

j_call: TRBJ2-2
v_call: TRBV9
clone_size: few
d_call: -
cdr3_aa: CASSVVPRQNTGELFF
cdr3_nt: TGTGCCAGCAGCGTAGTGCCGAGACAGAACACCGGGGAGCTGTTTTTT

j_call: TRBJ1-1
v_call: TRBV29-1
clone_size: few
d_call: -
cdr3_aa: CSVIPIEGTEAFF
cdr3_nt: TGCAGCGTTATACCGATAGAGGGAACTGAAGCTTTCTTT

j_call: TRBJ2-7
v_call: TRBV28
clone_size: many
d_call: -
cdr3_aa: CASSQQGSFTYEQYF
cdr3_nt: TGTGCCAGCAGCCAACAGGGATCTTTTACCTACGAGCAGTACTTC

j_call: TRBJ2-1
v_call: TRBV9
clone_size: few
d_call: TRBD2
cdr3_aa: CASSALTSGPYNEQFF
cdr3_nt: TGTGCCAGCAGCGCCCTGACTAGCGGGCCTTACAATGAGCAGTTCTTC

j_call: TRBJ2-3
v_call: TRBV20-1
clone_size: few
d_call: TRBD1
cdr3_aa: CSARQGAGLTDTQYF
cdr3_nt: TGCAGTGCTAGACAGGGGGCGGGACTCACAGATACGCAGTATTTT

j_call: TRBJ2-5
v_call: TRBV4-2
clone_size: -
d_call: TRBD2
cdr3_aa: CASSQDPPAAGGKKETQYF
cdr3_nt: TGTGCCAGCAGCCAAGATCCCCCAGCGGCGGGAGGAAAGAAAGAGACCCAGTACTTC

j_call: TRBJ2-1
v_call: TRBV6-5
clone_size: few
d_call: TRBD1
cdr3_aa: CASSYADRGYGEQFF
cdr3_nt: TGTGCCAGCAGTTATGCCGACAGGGGGTACGGTGAGCAGTTCTTC